The sequence of this T cell receptor beta chain was determined in a study of cytomegalovirus exposure and HLA in healthy donors. Study observations and caveats: Subsequent analysis of the 110 or so validation repertoires found a tendency for first-cohort TCR clusters to co-occur.

The repertoire was sequenced with immunoSEQ multiplex PCR; TCRdb's copy has only in-frame clones and lacks some. The table lists around 70,000 clones, around 94% of them singletons. As concerns this clone: Its antigen is currently unknown.

The V end was cut by 2 bases, the J end by 5 bases, with 11 bases between. The CDR3 consists of 14 residues. CDR1 MGHRA and CDR2 YSYEKL come from the germline V gene. Specimen: PBMCs. The clonotype comes from a woman aged 18-29 years in good health and CMV-seropositive. The gene calls are TRBV4-1 and TRBJ2-3, with D possibly TRBD1 on 6 matching bases. The CDR3 DNA reads as TGCGCCAGCAGCCAAAAAGGACAGTTAGATACGCAGTATTTT. Encoded protein: CASSQKGQLDTQYF.